The 25 T cell receptor beta chains below come from one sample, sequenced in a study of shared clonotypes between healthy human individuals. Naive CD8 cells lacked CD45RO and underwent positive selection for CCR7, leaving out terminally differentiated effector memory CD45RA+ cells. Clones were read by immunoSEQ multiplex PCR, and TCRdb kept only the in-frame ones, dropping some. The sample holds some 800,000 clones; 80% to 95% are singletons and the top ten take more than 20%. The sequenced sample was naive CD8+ T cells sorted from blood. The receptor set was obtained from a man aged 25-45 years in good health.

The chain recombines TRBV30 with TRBJ2-7; perhaps TRBD1 as D (6 bases). CDR1 is GTSNPN and CDR2 is SVGIG in the germline V gene (reference sequence). The CDR3 runs 14 residues. Trimming removed 1 base from V and 4 bases from J, with 14 bases in between. CDR3: CAWSDQDSLYEQYF. In DNA, the CDR3 is TGTGCCTGGAGTGATCAGGACAGTTTGTACGAGCAGTACTTC. Full variable domain (missing parts from reference TRBV30 and TRBJ2-7): SQTIHQWPATLVQPVGSPLSLECTVEGTSNPNLYWYRQAAGRGLQLLFYSVGIGQISSEVPQNLSASRPQDRQFILSSKKLLLSDSGFYLCAWSDQDSLYEQYFGPGTRLTVT.

The chain combines TRBV7-9 with TRBJ2-5; D gene uncertain. Trimming took 1 base from V and 1 from J, leaving 7 bases between them. The CDR3 consists of 14 residues. The germline CDR1 and CDR2 sequences are SEHNR and FQNEAQ (reference sequence). This CDR3 is CASSLVQSQETQYF. The CDR3 bases are TGTGCCAGCAGCTTAGTTCAGAGCCAAGAGACCCAGTACTTC.

This chain joins TRBV11-3 and TRBJ2-1; 11 nucleotides align to TRBD2. J lost 3 bases, V lost 1 base, and 2 bases had no gene match. From germline, CDR1 is SGHNT and CDR2 YENEEA. CDR3 size: 16 residues. The CDR3 coding sequence is TGTGCCAGCAGCTTAGTAGCGGGAGGGTTCTACAATGAGCAGTTCTTC. Translation: CASSLVAGGFYNEQFF.

V usage is TRBV9 and J usage is TRBJ2-3, with D perhaps given as TRBD1 or TRBD2 (6 bases each). Germline CDR1 SGDLS, CDR2 YYNGEE. The CDR3 has 17 amino acids. V was pared by 4 bases and J by 7 bases, with 25 bases between. CDR3 region: CASSHTRAGKGGNTQYF. The CDR3 DNA is TGTGCCAGCAGCCACACGCGGGCCGGGAAGGGGGGCAATACGCAGTATTTT.

In regard to this clone: One base separates it from a far larger clone, so it is likely a read error. Different DNA sequences within this sample yield the same CDR3. The chain carries TRBV28 and TRBJ1-2; D is unclear. Trimming pared 4 bases from V and 2 bases from J, leaving 2 bases between. This CDR3 contains 11 residues. CDR1 and CDR2 from the germline V gene are MDHEN and SYDVKM. The CDR3 nucleotides are TGTGCCAGCAGTTCCAACTATGGCTACACCTTC. Encoded protein: CASSSNYGYTF.

This clone appeared once. V gene TRBV10-3 combines with J gene TRBJ2-1; TRBD2 matches at 11 bases. CDR1 and CDR2 from the germline V gene are ENHRY and SYGVKD. The length of the CDR3 is 20 residues. V lost 8 bases, J lost 0 bases, and 18 bases stayed unmatched. CDR3 sequence: CAIEQSLTSGTLSSYNEQFF. The CDR3 bases are TGTGCCATCGAACAATCTCTGACTAGCGGGACCTTGAGCTCCTACAATGAGCAGTTCTTC.

The rearrangement joins TRBV27 to TRBJ1-5; maybe TRBD1 (5 bases). V gave up 3 bases and J gave up 8 bases, with 14 bases separating them. The CDR3 spans 14 residues. Germline CDR1 reads MNHEY; CDR2 reads SMNVEV (reference sequence). This CDR3 is CASSFRLRGEPQHF. CDR3 DNA sequence: TGTGCCAGCAGTTTTAGGCTCCGGGGGGAGCCCCAGCATTTT.

V and J are TRBV9 and TRBJ1-3, with 8 bases identical to TRBD1. Germline CDR1 and CDR2: SGDLS and YYNGEE. Trimming removed 2 bases from V and 0 bases from J; junction bases left unmatched: 4. The CDR3 is 16 amino acids. CDR3 nucleotides: TGTGCCAGCAGCGTGGATGGACAGGGCTCTGGAAACACCATATATTTT. Its protein product is CASSVDGQGSGNTIYF.

The V call is TRBV28, the J call TRBJ1-5; maybe TRBD1 (5 bases). CDR3 size: 14 residues. The germline CDR1 and CDR2 sequences are MDHEN and SYDVKM. Trimming removed 0 bases from V and 7 bases from J, with 10 bases in between. The CDR3 DNA reads as TGTGCCAGCAGTTTATGGGCAGGGAAGCAGCCCCAGCATTTT. Its protein product is CASSLWAGKQPQHF.

V is TRBV7-9 and J is TRBJ2-7, with D perhaps matching TRBD2 (7 bases). Trimming removed 3 bases from V and 7 bases from J, with 13 bases in between. The CDR3 spans 13 residues. Germline V gives CDR1 SEHNR, CDR2 FQNEAQ (reference sequence). The CDR3 DNA reads as TGTGCCAGCAGCTTGAACGGGGGGCAAGAGCAGTACTTC. It translates to CASSLNGGQEQYF.

Notes on this clone: Other DNA sequences in the same sample also yield this CDR3. This chain joins TRBV4-1 and TRBJ2-7; D is undetermined. The germline CDR1 and CDR2 sequences are MGHRA and YSYEKL. The CDR3 is made up of 13 amino acids. Between the trimmed V and J ends, which lost 1 base and 1 base, there was a span of 5 bases. CDR3 sequence: CASSQVGSYEQYF. CDR3 in DNA: TGCGCCAGCAGCCAAGTTGGATCCTACGAGCAGTACTTC.

The chain couples TRBV6-6 to TRBJ2-1; D gene ambiguous. The CDR3 length is 12 residues. Trimming shortened V by 5 bases and J by 5 bases, and 7 bases separated the two germline ends. The germline V gene encodes CDR1 MNHNY and CDR2 SVGAGI (reference sequence). The CDR3, as DNA: TGTGCCAGCAGTGTCCTAGACAATGAGCAGTTCTTC. As protein: CASSVLDNEQFF.

This sequence joins TRBV7-2 and TRBJ2-3, with 13 bases identical to TRBD2. There are 15 residues in the CDR3. In germline, CDR1 is SGHTA, CDR2 FQGNSA. V shed 5 bases and J 5 bases; nucleotides not matched to a gene: 4. The CDR3 loop is CASSGTSGIGDTQYF. CDR3 DNA: TGTGCCAGCAGCGGGACTAGCGGGATTGGAGATACGCAGTATTTT.

A single count supports this clone. The genes are TRBV7-9 and TRBJ2-7; D may be TRBD2 (6 bases). The germline V gene has CDR1 SEHNR and CDR2 FQNEAQ (reference sequence). CDR3 length equals 11 residues. V lost 10 bases and J 7 bases, leaving 14 bases between the germline ends. The CDR3 here is CATNPGGEQYF. The DNA of the CDR3 is TGTGCCACCAATCCCGGAGGGGAGCAGTACTTC.

J is TRBJ2-7 and V is TRBV2, with D tentatively TRBD1 (5 bases). V lost 8 bases to trimming and J lost 0 bases, with 17 bases between them. The CDR3 extends over 15 amino acids. Germline V gene sequence: CDR1 SNHLY, CDR2 FYNNEI. DNA of the CDR3: TGTGCCAGCGGGGCTAGTGGCGCCAGCTCCTACGAGCAGTACTTC. Translation gives CASGASGASSYEQYF.

The chain combines TRBV4-1 with TRBJ2-7; D unclear. CDR1 MGHRA and CDR2 YSYEKL come from the germline V gene. Trimming left V 1 base short and J 3 bases short, with 7 bases between. This CDR3 is built from 13 residues. CDR3 nucleotides: TGCGCCAGCAGCCAAGTTGTCCGCTACGAGCAGTACTTC. This sequence encodes CASSQVVRYEQYF.

CDR3 sequence reads: CASSFGLAGGPYPQYF. The DNA for the CDR3 is TGTGCCAGCAGTTTCGGACTAGCGGGAGGGCCTTATCCGCAGTACTTC. The chain has TRBV13 and TRBJ2-7; 15 bases agree with TRBD2. The CDR3 length is 16 residues. CDR1 is PRHDT and CDR2 is FYEKMQ in the germline V gene (reference sequence). V lost 6 bases, J lost 9 bases, and 12 bases stayed unmatched.

This clone was recorded once. V and J are TRBV9 and TRBJ2-3; D is unclear. Trimming took off 4 bases at V and 2 bases at J, with 17 bases between the two ends. Germline V gene data show CDR1 as SGDLS and CDR2 as YYNGEE. The CDR3 extends over 16 amino acids. The CDR3 bases are TGTGCCAGCAGCATGGGATCGGGCGGATACACAGATACGCAGTATTTT. It encodes CASSMGSGGYTDTQYF.

The chain uses TRBV28 and TRBJ2-7; the D gene could be TRBD1 or TRBD2 (5 bases each). V was trimmed by 7 bases and J by 4 bases, leaving 14 bases between them. From germline, CDR1 is MDHEN and CDR2 SYDVKM. The CDR3 has 13 amino acids. DNA for the CDR3: TGTGCCAGCACTGGATCGTGGGGGTACGAGCAGTACTTC. Its protein is CASTGSWGYEQYF.

This sequence joins TRBV11-2 and TRBJ2-3; D uncertain. Germline V gene data show CDR1 as SGHAT and CDR2 as FQNNGV. The V end was cut by 1 base, the J end by 0 bases, with 8 bases between. CDR3 length equals 15 residues. CDR3 sequence reads: CASSLVRPSTDTQYF. In nucleotides, the CDR3 is TGTGCCAGCAGCTTAGTACGCCCGAGCACAGATACGCAGTATTTT.

This clone was recorded once. The chain is built from TRBV10-1 and TRBJ1-5, with 7 bases identical to TRBD1. Germline V gene data show CDR1 as WNHNN and CDR2 as SYGVQD (reference sequence). The length of the CDR3 is 14 residues. Losses at the gene ends were 10 bases for V and 3 bases for J; bases not matched to a gene: 9. CDR3 DNA sequence: TGCGCCACTCCAGGGGGAGGAAACAATCAGCCCCAGCATTTT. It encodes CATPGGGNNQPQHF.

This chain uses TRBV29-1 with TRBJ2-7; D is uncertain. Germline V gene data show CDR1 as SQVTM and CDR2 as ANQGSEA. Trimming took off 3 bases at V and 0 bases at J, with 9 bases between the two ends. The CDR3 extends over 13 amino acids. CDR3 bases: TGCAGCGTTGACGCAGAAAGCTCCTACGAGCAGTACTTC. Protein: CSVDAESSYEQYF.

CDR3 in DNA: TGTGCCAGCAGGGACGGGCGAAGGGACTTGTACGAGCAGTACTTC. Amino acids: CASRDGRRDLYEQYF. V gene TRBV7-9 combines with J gene TRBJ2-7, with a weak D call TRBD2 (6 bases). This CDR3 contains 15 residues. The V gene lost 6 bases and the J gene lost 4 bases, with 19 bases spanning the gap. Germline V lookup: CDR1 SEHNR, CDR2 FQNEAQ (reference sequence).

V usage is TRBV11-3 and J usage is TRBJ2-1; TRBD2 aligns across 13 bases. The CDR3 has 16 amino acids. V gave up 3 bases and J gave up 6 bases; unmatched junction bases: 5. Germline CDR1 SGHNT, CDR2 YENEEA. The chain's CDR3 is CASSFPGLAGSNEQFF. CDR3 in DNA: TGTGCCAGCAGCTTCCCGGGACTAGCGGGGTCCAATGAGCAGTTCTTC.

This sequence joins TRBV4-1 and TRBJ1-3, with 7 bases fitting TRBD1. The V and J ends lost 5 bases and 2 bases, in that order; junction bases with no gene match: 6. The CDR3 has 15 amino acids. CDR1 is MGHRA, CDR2 YSYEKL, per germline. This chain's CDR3 is CASSYSGQPGNTIYF. DNA for the CDR3: TGCGCCAGCAGCTACTCGGGACAGCCTGGAAACACCATATATTTT.